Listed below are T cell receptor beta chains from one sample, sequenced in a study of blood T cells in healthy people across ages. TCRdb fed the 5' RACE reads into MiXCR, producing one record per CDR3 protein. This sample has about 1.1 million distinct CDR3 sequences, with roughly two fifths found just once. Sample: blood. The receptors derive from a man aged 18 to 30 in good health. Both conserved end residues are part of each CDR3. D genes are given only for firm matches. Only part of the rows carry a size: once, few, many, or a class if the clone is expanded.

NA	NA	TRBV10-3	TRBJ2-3	TGTGCCATCAGTGTTCTGGGGGGGCCCGGGGATACGCAGTATTTT	CAISVLGGPGDTQYF
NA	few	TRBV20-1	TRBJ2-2	TGCAGTGCTAGGCCAGAAAGGGCGAACACCGGGGAGCTGTTTTTT	CSARPERANTGELFF
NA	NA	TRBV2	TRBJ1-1	TGTGCCAGCAGTGAACGGTGGGACACTGAAGCTTTCTTT	CASSERWDTEAFF
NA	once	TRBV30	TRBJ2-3	TGTGCCTGGAGTGTAACTGTGGATACGCAGTATTTT	CAWSVTVDTQYF
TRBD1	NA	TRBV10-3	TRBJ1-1	TGTGCCATCAGTGAAGGACAGGGTACCACTGAAGCTTTCTTT	CAISEGQGTTEAFF
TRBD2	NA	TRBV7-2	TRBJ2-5	TGTGCCAGCAGCTTAGTCGTAGCGGGTCCCGGAGAGACCCAGTACTTC	CASSLVVAGPGETQYF
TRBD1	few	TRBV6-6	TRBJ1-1	TGTGCCAGCAGACCCCTGACAGGGGGCGTGAACACTGAAGCTTTCTTT	CASRPLTGGVNTEAFF
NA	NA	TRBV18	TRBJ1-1	TGTGCCAGCTCACCAGGACAGCTAAAGAACACTGAAGCTTTCTTT	CASSPGQLKNTEAFF
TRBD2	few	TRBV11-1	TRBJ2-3	TGTGCCAGCAGCTCAAGGACTAGCGGGGATCCAGATACGCAGTATTTT	CASSSRTSGDPDTQYF
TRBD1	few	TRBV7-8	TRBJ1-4	TGTGCCAGCAGCTTTTGGACAGGAGCTATTAATGAAAAACTGTTTTTT	CASSFWTGAINEKLFF
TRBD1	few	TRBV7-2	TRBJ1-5	TGTGCCAGCAGCTCCCAAGGGGGCATCAATCAGCCCCAGCATTTT	CASSSQGGINQPQHF
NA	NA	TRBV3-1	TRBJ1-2	TGTGCCAGCAGCCAAGCTGAGAGAGCATATGGCTACACCTTC	CASSQAERAYGYTF
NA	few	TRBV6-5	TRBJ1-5	TGTGCCAGCAGTTACTCCCGGAATAGCAATCAGCCCCAGCATTTT	CASSYSRNSNQPQHF
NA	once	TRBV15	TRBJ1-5	TGTGCCACCAGCAGAGATGTCAGGAATCAGCCCCAGCATTTT	CATSRDVRNQPQHF